The next 10 T cell receptor beta chains were all read from a single sample in a study of T-cell memory formation after mild COVID-19. TCRdb reprocessed the 5' RACE reads via MiXCR and lists one record per CDR3 protein. The sample includes roughly 600,000 distinct CDR3 sequences, 18% of them seen just once. Source material: PBMCs or a T cell subset sorted from them (not recorded which). The origin of the receptors is an adult woman who had mild COVID-19 (a few samples of this study predate the infection). Cell type and time point are not known.

This clonotype was counted between two and nine times. This chain links TRBV6-5 with TRBJ1-2, with D unresolved. This CDR3 contains 12 residues. Trimming removed 8 bases at V and 1 base at J, with 8 bases between. Germline V gene lookup returns CDR1 MNHEY and CDR2 SVGAGI. The CDR3 DNA is TGTGCCAGCTGTGGGGTTAACTATGGCTACACCTTC. The encoded protein is CASCGVNYGYTF.

This clonotype occurred many times. The chain recombines TRBV12-3 or TRBV12-4 with TRBJ2-2; TRBD2 aligns across 7 bases. V lost 3 bases and J lost 1; bases outside the gene matches: 5. This CDR3 has 16 amino acids. CDR3: CASSFGRGGNTGELFF. The CDR3 DNA is TGTGCCAGCAGTTTTGGTCGCGGGGGGAACACCGGGGAGCTGTTTTTT.

This clonotype was detected a few times. The gene calls are TRBV5-6 and TRBJ1-1; TRBD1 is a possible D gene (6 bases). V lost 7 bases, J lost 4 bases, and 20 bases lay in between. The germline V gene has CDR1 SGHDT and CDR2 YYEEEE. CDR3 length equals 15 residues. The CDR3 loop is CASSKRGGLGTEAFF. In nucleotides, the CDR3 is TGTGCCAGCTCGAAAAGGGGGGGTTTAGGCACTGAAGCTTTCTTT.

This clonotype was counted between two and nine times. This chain links TRBV27 with TRBJ2-7, with 9 bases fitting TRBD1. The CDR3 has 18 residues. Per the germline V gene, CDR1 is MNHEY and CDR2 is SMNVEV (reference sequence). Losses at the gene ends were 5 bases for V and 2 bases for J; bases not matched to a gene: 16. The CDR3 bases are TGTGCCAGCAGTGATCTCGGACAGGGGAGAGTCCAAGCCTACGAGCAGTACTTC. This codes for CASSDLGQGRVQAYEQYF.

J is TRBJ1-1 and V is TRBV14, with D hard to call. Between the trimmed V and J ends, which lost 0 bases and 6 bases, there was a span of 8 bases. Germline assignment: CDR1 SGHDN and CDR2 FVKESK. There are 13 residues in the CDR3. The CDR3 nucleotides read TGTGCCAGCAGCCAAGATTTGCGAGCTGAAGCTTTCTTT. It encodes CASSQDLRAEAFF.

The chain has TRBV2 and TRBJ1-5; 8 bases are a match to TRBD1. The CDR3 totals 15 residues. V lost 6 bases to trimming and J lost 6 bases; unmatched junction nucleotides: 10. Per germline, CDR1 SNHLY and CDR2 FYNNEI. The CDR3, as DNA: TGTGCCAGCAGCGACCCTAGGACAGGGACTCAGCCCCAGCATTTT. Translation: CASSDPRTGTQPQHF.

The J gene is TRBJ2-3, the V gene TRBV6-5; D not resolved. Germline assignment: CDR1 MNHEY and CDR2 SVGAGI. Trimming shortened V by 3 bases and J by 0 bases, and 7 bases separated the two germline ends. This CDR3 has 14 residues. The CDR3 protein is CASSYRLSTDTQYF. The CDR3, as DNA: TGTGCCAGCAGTTATCGGCTTAGCACAGATACGCAGTATTTT.

This clonotype was picked up a small number of times. The rearrangement links TRBV2 to TRBJ2-1, with D perhaps matching TRBD1 or TRBD2 (5 bases each). CDR1 SNHLY and CDR2 FYNNEI come from the germline V gene. The length of the CDR3 is 15 residues. Trimming left V 6 bases short and J 6 bases short, with 18 bases between. CDR3: CASSAPGGGLNEQFF. DNA for the CDR3: TGTGCCAGCAGCGCCCCGGGTGGGGGTCTCAATGAGCAGTTCTTC.

Only a few counts were recorded for this clonotype. The chain couples TRBV6-4 to TRBJ2-3; D is possibly TRBD1 or TRBD2 (6 bases each). Trimming removed 5 bases at V and 0 bases at J, with 12 bases between. Germline V gene lookup returns CDR1 MRHNA and CDR2 SNTAGT. This CDR3 has 15 residues. CDR3 amino acids: CASSRGRGSTDTQYF. The CDR3 bases are TGTGCCAGCAGTCGGGGGCGGGGAAGCACAGATACGCAGTATTTT.

This clonotype was counted between two and nine times. The rearrangement joins TRBV7-8 to TRBJ2-2; D ambiguous. Germline loops: CDR1 SGHVS, CDR2 FQNEAQ. The CDR3 has 13 residues. V gave up 0 bases and J gave up 6 bases, with 5 bases separating them. The DNA of the CDR3 is TGTGCCAGCAGCTTAGCTAGAGCCGGGGAGCTGTTTTTT. Amino acids: CASSLARAGELFF.